This TCR beta chain was captured in a study of cytomegalovirus exposure and HLA in healthy donors. About the research overall: From about 170 million T cells, an earlier analysis saw approximately 110 million unique TCR beta sequences. A preliminary data release comprised tens of millions of unique TCRs obtained from HLA-typed donors.

This CDR3 has 16 residues. The germline V and J ends were trimmed by 5 bases and 4 bases, with 18 bases remaining between them. Per germline, CDR1 MDHEN and CDR2 SYDVKM. The PCR contained 60 Vbeta and 13 Jbeta primers. Clones were read by immunoSEQ multiplex PCR, and TCRdb kept only the in-frame ones, dropping some. The sample's table shows more than 65,000 clones. The specimen sequenced was PBMCs. The origin of this receptor is a man aged 35 to 55 in good health and CMV-seronegative. The rearrangement uses TRBV28 and TRBJ2-1; TRBD2 might be the D (6 bases). CDR3 sequence (DNA): TGTGCCAGCAGTCCGGGGGAAGGAAGTATGTACAATGAGCAGTTCTTC. Protein sequence: CASSPGEGSMYNEQFF.